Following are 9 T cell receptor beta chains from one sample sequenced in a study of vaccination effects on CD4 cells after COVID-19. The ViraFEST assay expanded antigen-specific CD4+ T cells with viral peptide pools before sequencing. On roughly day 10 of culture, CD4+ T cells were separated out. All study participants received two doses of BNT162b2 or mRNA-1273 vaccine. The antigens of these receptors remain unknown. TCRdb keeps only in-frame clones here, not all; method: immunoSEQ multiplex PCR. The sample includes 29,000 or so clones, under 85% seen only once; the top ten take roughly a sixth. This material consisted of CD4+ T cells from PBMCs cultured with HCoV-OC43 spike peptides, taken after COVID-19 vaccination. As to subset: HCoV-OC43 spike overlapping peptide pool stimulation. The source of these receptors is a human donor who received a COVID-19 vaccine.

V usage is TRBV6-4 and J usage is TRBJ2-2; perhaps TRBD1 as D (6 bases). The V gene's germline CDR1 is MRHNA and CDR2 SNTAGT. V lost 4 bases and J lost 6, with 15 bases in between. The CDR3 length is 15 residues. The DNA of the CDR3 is TGTGCCAGCAGTGTCGCAGGGGAAGTGGCCGGGGAGCTGTTTTTT. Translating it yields CASSVAGEVAGELFF.

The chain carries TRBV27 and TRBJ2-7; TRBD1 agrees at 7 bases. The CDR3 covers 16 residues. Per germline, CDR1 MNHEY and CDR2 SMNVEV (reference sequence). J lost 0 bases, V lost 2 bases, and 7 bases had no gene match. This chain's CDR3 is CASSLNRAGGSYEQYF. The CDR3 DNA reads TGTGCCAGCAGTTTAAATCGGGCAGGGGGCTCCTACGAGCAGTACTTC.

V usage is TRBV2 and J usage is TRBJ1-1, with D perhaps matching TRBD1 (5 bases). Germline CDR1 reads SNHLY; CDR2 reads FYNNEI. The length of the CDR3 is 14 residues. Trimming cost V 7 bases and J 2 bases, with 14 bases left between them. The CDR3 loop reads CASTWDGRNTEAFF. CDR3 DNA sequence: TGTGCCAGCACATGGGACGGTCGAAACACTGAAGCTTTCTTT.

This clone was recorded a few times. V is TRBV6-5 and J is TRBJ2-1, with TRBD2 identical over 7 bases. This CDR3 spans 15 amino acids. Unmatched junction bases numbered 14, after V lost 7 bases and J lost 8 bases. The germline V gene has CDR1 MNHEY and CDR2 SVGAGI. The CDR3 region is CASTPGPGRAHEQFF. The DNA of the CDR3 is TGTGCCAGCACCCCGGGGCCGGGGAGGGCCCATGAGCAGTTCTTC.

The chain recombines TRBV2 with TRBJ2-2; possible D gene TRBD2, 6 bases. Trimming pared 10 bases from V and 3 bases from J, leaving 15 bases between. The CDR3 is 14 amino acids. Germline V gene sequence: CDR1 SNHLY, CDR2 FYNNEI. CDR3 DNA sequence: TGTGCCACTGATTCGGGACTCTACACCGGGGAGCTGTTTTTT. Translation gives CATDSGLYTGELFF.

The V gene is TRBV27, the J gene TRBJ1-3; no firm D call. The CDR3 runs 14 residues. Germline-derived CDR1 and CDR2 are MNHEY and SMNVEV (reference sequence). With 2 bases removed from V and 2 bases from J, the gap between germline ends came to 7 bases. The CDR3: CASSLHGAGNTIYF. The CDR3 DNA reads TGTGCCAGCAGTTTACACGGCGCTGGAAACACCATATATTTT.

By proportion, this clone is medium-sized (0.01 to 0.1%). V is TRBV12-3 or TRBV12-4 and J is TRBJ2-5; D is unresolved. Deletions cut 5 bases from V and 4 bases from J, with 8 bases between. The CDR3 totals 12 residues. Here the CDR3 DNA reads TGTGCCAGCAGTACGAAGGGAGAGACCCAGTACTTC. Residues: CASSTKGETQYF.

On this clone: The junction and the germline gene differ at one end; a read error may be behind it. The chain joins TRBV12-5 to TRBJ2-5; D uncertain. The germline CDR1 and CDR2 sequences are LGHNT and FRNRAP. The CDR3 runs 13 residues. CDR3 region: CASGVAAQGTQYF. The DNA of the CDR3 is TGTGCTAGTGGCGTGGCGGCGCAAGGGACCCAGTACTTC.

The CDR3 spells CASSLVTETQYF. The CDR3, as DNA: TGTGCCAGCAGCTTGGTGACAGAGACCCAGTACTTC. The gene calls are TRBV7-9 and TRBJ2-5; D uncertain. CDR1 SEHNR and CDR2 FQNEAQ come from the germline V gene (reference sequence). There are 12 residues in the CDR3. Trimming took off 3 bases at V and 4 bases at J, with 6 bases between the two ends. Full variable domain (rest looked up from reference TRBV7-9 and TRBJ2-5): DTGVSQNPRHKITKRGQNVTFRCDPISEHNRLYWYRQTLGQGPEFLTYFQNEAQLEKSRLLSDRFSAERPKGSFSTLEIQRTEQGDSAMYLCASSLVTETQYFGPGTRLLVL.